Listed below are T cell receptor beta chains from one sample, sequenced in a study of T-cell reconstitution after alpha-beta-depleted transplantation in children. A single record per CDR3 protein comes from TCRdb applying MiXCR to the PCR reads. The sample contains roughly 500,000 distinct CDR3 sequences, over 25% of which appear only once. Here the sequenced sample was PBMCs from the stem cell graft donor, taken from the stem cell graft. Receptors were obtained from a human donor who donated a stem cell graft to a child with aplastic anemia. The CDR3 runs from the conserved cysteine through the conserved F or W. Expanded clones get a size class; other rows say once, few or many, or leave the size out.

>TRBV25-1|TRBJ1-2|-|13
CASSGTGGGGYTF
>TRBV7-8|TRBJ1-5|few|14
CASSLALENQPQHF
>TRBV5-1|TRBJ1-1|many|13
CASSLQGYTEAFF
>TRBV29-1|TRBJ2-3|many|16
CSVEKGRQQYTDTQYF
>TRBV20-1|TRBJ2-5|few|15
CSASATGTARETQYF
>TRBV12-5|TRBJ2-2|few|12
CASGLGSGELFF
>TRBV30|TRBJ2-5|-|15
CAWSASDRRKETQYF
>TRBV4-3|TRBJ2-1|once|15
CASSQEGGRRDEQFF
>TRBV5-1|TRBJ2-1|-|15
CASSYQAGAVNEQFF
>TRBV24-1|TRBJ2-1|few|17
CATSDFDRGFSYNEQFF
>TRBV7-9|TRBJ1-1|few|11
CACVGDTEAFF
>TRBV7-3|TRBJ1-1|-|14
CASSLTGTGDEAFF
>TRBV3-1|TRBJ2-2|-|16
CASSQETPAYTGELFF
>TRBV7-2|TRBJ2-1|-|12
CASRDSYNEQFF
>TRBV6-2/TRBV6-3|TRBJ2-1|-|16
CASSYGAGGLYNEQFF
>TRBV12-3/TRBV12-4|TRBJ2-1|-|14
CASSLGSTGDEQFF
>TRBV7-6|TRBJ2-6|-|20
CASSSSLGGNPLGRANVLTF
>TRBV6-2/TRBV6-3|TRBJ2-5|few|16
CASNYLSGRRTKTQYF
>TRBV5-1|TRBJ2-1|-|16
CASSPSTDYSYNEQFF
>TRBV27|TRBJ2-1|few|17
CASSTETSGSSYNEQFF
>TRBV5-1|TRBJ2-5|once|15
CASSFRDPAGETQYF
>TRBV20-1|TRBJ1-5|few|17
CSASSSHRAGLGQPQHF
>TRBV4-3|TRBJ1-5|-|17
CASSQDYHRGLNQPQHF
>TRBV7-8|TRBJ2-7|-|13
CASSRGQTYEQYF
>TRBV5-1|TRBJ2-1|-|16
CASSLVAGFSYNEQFF
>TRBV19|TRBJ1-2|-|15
CASSFTGTGGLGYTF
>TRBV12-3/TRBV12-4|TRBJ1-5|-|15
CASRLGTAGDQPQHF
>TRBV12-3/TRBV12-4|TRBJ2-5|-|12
CASLGRSETQYF
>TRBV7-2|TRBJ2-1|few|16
CASSSGTAGTYNEQFF
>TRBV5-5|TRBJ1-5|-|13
CASSLAGHQPQHF
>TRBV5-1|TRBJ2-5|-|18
CASSLASVAGGPMETQYF
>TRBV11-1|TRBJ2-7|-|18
CASSPGLAGGPSIHEQYF
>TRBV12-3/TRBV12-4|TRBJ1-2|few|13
CASSSLSYVGYTF
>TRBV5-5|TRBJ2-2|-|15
CASSLQGAMTGELFF
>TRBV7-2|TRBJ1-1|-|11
CASSLVKEAFF
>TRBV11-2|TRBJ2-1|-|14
CASSLPGGSRVQFF
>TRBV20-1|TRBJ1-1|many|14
CSAAGGGGNTEAFF
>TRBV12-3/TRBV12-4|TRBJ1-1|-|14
CASRLGLLNTEAFF
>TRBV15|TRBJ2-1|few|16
CATSRDRGLAPGEQFF
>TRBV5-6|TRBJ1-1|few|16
CASSRGGGGIGTEAFF
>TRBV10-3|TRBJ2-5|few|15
CAISSDGGVRETQYF
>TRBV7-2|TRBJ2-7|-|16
CASSLVLAGVFYEQYF
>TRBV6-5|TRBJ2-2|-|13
CASIRVDTGELFF
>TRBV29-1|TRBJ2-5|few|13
CSVAGQHGETQYF
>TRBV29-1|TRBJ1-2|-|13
CSVIIDRDYGYTF
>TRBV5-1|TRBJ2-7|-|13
CASSSGGPHEQYF
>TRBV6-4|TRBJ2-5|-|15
CASSEQGAPGETQYF
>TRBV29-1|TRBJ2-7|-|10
CSVTSAEQYF
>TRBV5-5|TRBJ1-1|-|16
CASSLRVVAMNTEAFF
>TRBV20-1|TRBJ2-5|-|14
CPPRSRTSGETQYF
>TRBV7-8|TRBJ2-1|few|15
CASSLVYEQVNEQFF
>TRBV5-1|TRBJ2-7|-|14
CASSPVPRSYEQYF
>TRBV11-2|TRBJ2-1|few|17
CASSSGLLTKNYNEQFF
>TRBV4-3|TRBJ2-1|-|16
CASSQRAGGAYNEQFF